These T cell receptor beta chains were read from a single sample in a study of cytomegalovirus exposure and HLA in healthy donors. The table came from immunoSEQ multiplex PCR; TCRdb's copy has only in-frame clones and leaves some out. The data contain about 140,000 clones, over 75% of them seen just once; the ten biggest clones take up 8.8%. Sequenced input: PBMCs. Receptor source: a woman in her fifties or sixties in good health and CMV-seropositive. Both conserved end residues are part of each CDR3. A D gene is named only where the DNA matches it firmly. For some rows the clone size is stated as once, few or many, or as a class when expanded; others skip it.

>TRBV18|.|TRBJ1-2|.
CASSPPSSDSNYGYTF
TGTGCCAGCTCACCACCATCGTCCGACAGTAACTATGGCTACACCTTC
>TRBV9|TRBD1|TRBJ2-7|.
CASSPRDRGSYEQYF
TGTGCCAGCAGCCCGCGGGACAGGGGAAGCTACGAGCAGTACTTC
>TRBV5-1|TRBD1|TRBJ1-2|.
CASSTGTGGSHINYGYTF
TGCGCCAGCAGCACCGGGACAGGGGGTTCTCACATCAACTATGGCTACACCTTC
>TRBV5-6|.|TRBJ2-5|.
CASSSSGGQETQYF
TGTGCCAGCAGCTCCTCCGGGGGCCAAGAGACCCAGTACTTC
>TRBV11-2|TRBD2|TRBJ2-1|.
CASSLGLANYNEQFF
TGTGCCAGCAGCCTAGGACTAGCCAACTACAATGAGCAGTTCTTC
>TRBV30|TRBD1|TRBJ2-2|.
CAWSVLRGTGGELFF
TGTGCCTGGAGTGTACTCAGGGGGACAGGCGGGGAGCTGTTTTTT
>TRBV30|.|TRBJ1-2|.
CAWSSGEGYTF
TGTGCCTGGAGTTCCGGGGAAGGCTACACCTTC
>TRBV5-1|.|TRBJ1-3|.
CASSLESGPGNTIYF
TGCGCCAGCAGCTTGGAGTCAGGCCCTGGAAACACCATATATTTT
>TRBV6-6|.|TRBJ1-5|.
CASRGQDSNQPQHF
TGTGCCAGCAGGGGGCAGGACAGCAATCAGCCCCAGCATTTT
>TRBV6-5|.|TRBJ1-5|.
CASSSLGLFSNQPQHF
TGTGCCAGCAGTTCCCTCGGGTTGTTCAGCAATCAGCCCCAGCATTTT
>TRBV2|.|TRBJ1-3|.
CASSVYQGTGNTIYF
TGTGCCAGCAGTGTGTATCAGGGCACTGGAAACACCATATATTTT
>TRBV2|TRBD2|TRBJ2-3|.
CASRGLAGKDTQYF
TGTGCCAGCAGGGGACTAGCGGGGAAAGATACGCAGTATTTT
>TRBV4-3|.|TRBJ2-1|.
CASSHGSPYNEQFF
TGCGCCAGCAGCCACGGGTCGCCCTACAATGAGCAGTTCTTC
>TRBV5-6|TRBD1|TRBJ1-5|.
CASSHTGAVYQPQHF
TGTGCCAGCAGTCACACAGGGGCCGTATATCAGCCCCAGCATTTT
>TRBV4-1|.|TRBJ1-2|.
CASSQDLNDIYGYTF
TGCGCCAGCAGCCAAGATCTAAACGATATCTATGGCTACACCTTC
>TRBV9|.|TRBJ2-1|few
CASSVDLSSYNEQFF
TGTGCCAGCAGCGTAGACCTGAGCTCCTACAATGAGCAGTTCTTC
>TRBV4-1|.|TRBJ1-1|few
CASSQDPQGQGLNTEAFF
TGCGCCAGCAGCCAAGATCCCCAGGGGCAGGGGCTGAACACTGAAGCTTTCTTT
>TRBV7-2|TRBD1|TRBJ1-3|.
CASSPQTGTGNTIYF
TGTGCCAGCAGCCCCCAGACAGGGACCGGAAACACCATATATTTT
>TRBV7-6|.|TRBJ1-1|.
CASSPWTPEAFF
TGTGCCAGCAGCCCCTGGACACCTGAAGCTTTCTTT